This TCR beta chain originates from a study of T cell responses to AZD1222 COVID-19 vaccine. The CDR3 is made up of 13 amino acids. Germline lookup yields CDR1 SQVTM and CDR2 ANQGSEA. Trimming left V 4 bases short and J 7 bases short, with 14 bases between. A single count supports this clone. What it binds is unknown. General study results and limits: In the spike-specific TCR repertoire, nearly half reportedly target unmutated variant regions. Along spike, vaccine-associated CD4 TCRs were found throughout, with dominance at 160-218 and 743-854. Spike-specific TCR breadth and depth went up after people got two AZD1222 doses.

This table comes from immunoSEQ multiplex PCR, and its TCRdb copy is limited to in-frame clones, with some not included. The data contain 160,000 or so clones, about nine tenths of them seen just once; the ten biggest clones take up roughly 4%. This sequence originates from an adult who received the MenACWY meningococcal vaccine as a control. The sample consisted of peripheral blood, taken 28 days after the second dose of the MenACWY control vaccine. The chain links TRBV29-1 to TRBJ2-1; unclear D gene. The CDR3: CSVAEARVNEQFF. The DNA of the CDR3 is TGCAGCGTTGCAGAGGCTAGGGTGAATGAGCAGTTCTTC.